These T cell receptor beta chains were read from a single sample in a study of T cells after posttransplantation cyclophosphamide. Profiled with immunoSEQ multiplex PCR; TCRdb holds only in-frame clones, not every one. The sample contains about 12,000 clones, none occurring once; 7.3% lies in the top ten. The sample was PBMCs. The source of these receptors is a woman in her 40s in good health, CMV-negative, and a related stem cell transplant donor. CDR3s include the opening cysteine and the closing phenylalanine or tryptophan. D genes are given only for firm matches. Clone size appears in some rows only: once, few, many, or a class for an expanded clone.

TRBV5-4	TRBJ2-2	many	TRBD2	TGTGCCAGCTTCGGAAGCGGGGCGAACACCGGGGAGCTGTTTTTT	CASFGSGANTGELFF
TRBV2	TRBJ2-1	many	TRBD1	TGTGCCAGCAGGGGGACAGGGAGCTCCTACAATGAGCAGTTCTTC	CASRGTGSSYNEQFF
TRBV6-1	TRBJ1-1	many	TRBD1	TGTGCCAGCAGTGAAGGATCCGCGGGCAGGGGGCTTGGAGCTTTCTTT	CASSEGSAGRGLGAFF
TRBV30	TRBJ2-3	many	TRBD2	TGTGCCTGGAGTTCGACTAGCGGGAGGGGGCATACGCAGTATTTT	CAWSSTSGRGHTQYF
TRBV5-4	TRBJ2-7	many	-	TGTGCCAGCTCTCTCGGGGGGCGGGAGTTTGACGAGCAGTACTTC	CASSLGGREFDEQYF
TRBV12-3/TRBV12-4	TRBJ2-6	many	-	TGTGCCAGCACCTTCTCTGGGGCCAACGTCCTGACTTTC	CASTFSGANVLTF
TRBV4-2	TRBJ2-1	many	TRBD2	TGTGCCAGCAGCCAAGATCTAGCACCTAGCGGGAGGAATGAGCAGTTCTTC	CASSQDLAPSGRNEQFF
TRBV29-1	TRBJ2-2	-	TRBD2	TGCAGCGTGATAGCGGGCGGCACGTCCGGGGAGCTGTTTTTT	CSVIAGGTSGELFF
TRBV7-2	TRBJ1-4	many	-	TGTGCCAGCAGCTCCCAAGGTGAAAAACTGTTTTTT	CASSSQGEKLFF
TRBV6-1	TRBJ2-7	many	-	TGTGCCAGCAGTGAGACCCCAGGCTGGCCGCAGTACTTC	CASSETPGWPQYF
TRBV25-1	TRBJ2-1	many	-	TGTGCCAGCAGCTCCCAGGCTCGATCCTACAATGAGCAGTTCTTC	CASSSQARSYNEQFF
TRBV7-2	TRBJ2-7	many	-	TGTGCCAGCAGCTTAGCCGGGGAATACGAGCAGTACTTC	CASSLAGEYEQYF
TRBV18	TRBJ2-7	many	TRBD2	TGTGCCAGCTCACCCCTGGTTAGCGGGGGGAGGAGCTCCTACGAGCAGTACTTC	CASSPLVSGGRSSYEQYF
TRBV28	TRBJ1-4	many	TRBD1	TGTGCCAGCAGCCGACAGGGTTTAAATGAAAAACTGTTTTTT	CASSRQGLNEKLFF
TRBV24-1	TRBJ2-5	many	TRBD1	TGTGCCACCAGTGCCGGGGGACAGGGGAGGGGAGAGACCCAGTACTTC	CATSAGGQGRGETQYF
TRBV19	TRBJ2-1	many	TRBD2	TGTGCCAGTAGAACTGTAGCGGGGGGTAGTTTGGAGCAGTTCTTC	CASRTVAGGSLEQFF
TRBV6-2/TRBV6-3	TRBJ2-5	-	TRBD2	TGTGCCAGCAGCCCCGGGGTACTAGCGGGATTGGGCCTAGAGACCCAGTACTTC	CASSPGVLAGLGLETQYF
TRBV5-6	TRBJ1-1	many	-	TGTGCCAGCAGCTTGGCCTTTAACACTGAAGCTTTCTTT	CASSLAFNTEAFF
TRBV4-1	TRBJ2-3	few	TRBD2	TGCGCCAGTCGACTAGCGGGGGGTACGGGAGATACGCAGTATTTT	CASRLAGGTGDTQYF
TRBV12-3/TRBV12-4	TRBJ1-4	many	TRBD1	TGTGCCAGCAGTGTACAGGGGCGTAATGAAAAACTGTTTTTT	CASSVQGRNEKLFF
TRBV6-5	TRBJ2-5	many	-	TGTGCCAGCAGTTACGGGCCGACATGGACCCAGTACTTC	CASSYGPTWTQYF
TRBV5-1	TRBJ2-3	many	-	TGCGCCAGCAGCTTGGACAGTAAAGGAACAGATACGCAGTATTTT	CASSLDSKGTDTQYF
TRBV4-3	TRBJ2-3	many	TRBD2	TGCGCCAGCAGCCGCGGACTAGCCCCCACAGATACGCAGTATTTT	CASSRGLAPTDTQYF
TRBV7-2	TRBJ2-7	many	-	TGTGCCAGCAGCTCCCTCGCGGGCGAGCAGTACTTC	CASSSLAGEQYF
TRBV11-2	TRBJ2-2	many	-	TGTGCCAGCAGCTTAACAAGGGGCAGCGGGGAGCTGTTTTTT	CASSLTRGSGELFF
TRBV11-2	TRBJ2-2	many	-	TGTGCCAGCAGCCCAGAGGGGGCCGGGGAGCTGTTTTTT	CASSPEGAGELFF
TRBV11-3	TRBJ2-1	many	TRBD1	TGTGCCAGCAGCGCCTCCGGGACAGGTTCCTACAATGAGCAGTTCTTC	CASSASGTGSYNEQFF
TRBV6-6	TRBJ1-5	many	-	TGTGCCAGCAGCAGAGGGGTAGACAGCAATCAGCCCCAGCATTTT	CASSRGVDSNQPQHF
TRBV18	TRBJ2-3	many	-	TGTGCCAGCTCACCAGGGGCGCGCGATACGCAGTATTTT	CASSPGARDTQYF
TRBV19	TRBJ2-5	many	-	TGTGCCAGTAGATCCCGGGGCGGGGAAGAGGCCCAGTACTTC	CASRSRGGEEAQYF
TRBV6-2/TRBV6-3	TRBJ1-4	medium-sized	TRBD1	TGTGCCAGCAGACCAACAGGGGGGGAAAAACTGTTTTTT	CASRPTGGEKLFF
TRBV5-6	TRBJ2-1	many	TRBD2	TGTGCCAGCAGCTCGACTAGCGGGATAAATGAGCAGTTCTTC	CASSSTSGINEQFF
TRBV10-2	TRBJ1-1	many	-	TGCGCCAGCAGTGGGGGCAGGCGGGAAGCTTTCTTT	CASSGGRREAFF
TRBV15	TRBJ2-4	many	-	TGTGCCACCAGCAGCCAGGGTCATGGGGCCAAAAACATTCAGTACTTC	CATSSQGHGAKNIQYF
TRBV11-2	TRBJ2-3	many	TRBD2	TGTGCCAGCAACCCAACTAGCGGGGGGTCGAATACGCAGTATTTT	CASNPTSGGSNTQYF
TRBV5-6	TRBJ1-4	many	-	TGTGCCAGCAGCTTGAGGGTCGGGGGGGGAAATGAAAAACTGTTTTTT	CASSLRVGGGNEKLFF
TRBV12-5	TRBJ2-5	many	-	TGTGCTAGTGGCCAGGGCGGGACTCATGACTTC	CASGQGGTHDF
TRBV12-3/TRBV12-4	TRBJ1-3	many	TRBD1	TGTGCCAGCAGTTTTAAGGACAGGCCAACGGGAAACACCATATATTTT	CASSFKDRPTGNTIYF
TRBV7-6	TRBJ1-1	many	TRBD1	TGTGCCAGCAGCTTATTGGGAACAGGGGCCTATCAGGGGACTGAAGCTTTCTTT	CASSLLGTGAYQGTEAFF
TRBV6-4	TRBJ2-4	many	TRBD2	TGTGCCACGACTAGCGGGGACGCCAAAAACATTCAGTACTTC	CATTSGDAKNIQYF
TRBV4-2	TRBJ1-4	many	-	TGTGCCAGCAGCCAAGCCAGGGGCGCGGGGGATGAAAAACTGTTTTTT	CASSQARGAGDEKLFF
TRBV5-1	TRBJ1-2	many	-	TGCGCCAGCAGCTTGGCCTTGAGCACCTCTAACTATGGCTACACCTTC	CASSLALSTSNYGYTF
TRBV28	TRBJ1-5	many	-	TGTGCCAGCAGTTTAGGAGGGGGAAGCAATCAGCCCCAGCATTTT	CASSLGGGSNQPQHF
TRBV19	TRBJ1-2	many	-	TGTGCCAGTAGTATTACCCCTCGGACAGTAGAAGGCTTC	CASSITPRTVEGF
TRBV5-4	TRBJ2-7	many	-	TGTGCCAGCAGATATACAACGGGCGAGCAGTACTTC	CASRYTTGEQYF
TRBV7-8	TRBJ1-2	many	-	TGTGCCAGCAGCTCGGACATAAACTATGGCTACACCTTC	CASSSDINYGYTF
TRBV2	TRBJ2-1	many	-	TGTGCCAGCAGCCAGGCTCTATACAATGAGCAGTTCTTC	CASSQALYNEQFF
TRBV7-3	TRBJ2-1	many	-	TGTGCCAGCAGCCAACAACCGGGTTCTGGTGAGCAGTTCTTC	CASSQQPGSGEQFF
TRBV9	TRBJ1-1	few	TRBD1	TGTGCCAGCGGCCAGGGGGCGGACACTGAAGCTTTCTTT	CASGQGADTEAFF
TRBV6-2/TRBV6-3	TRBJ2-4	many	TRBD2	TGTGCCAGCAGTCGGAACTTAGCGGGAGGGCCTTCGAGAAACATTCAGTACTTC	CASSRNLAGGPSRNIQYF
TRBV9	TRBJ1-6	many	-	TGTGCCAGCAGCTCCCCAGCGGGGGGGGATAATTCACCCCTCCACTTT	CASSSPAGGDNSPLHF
TRBV6-6	TRBJ1-4	many	TRBD1	TGTGCCAGCAGCGAAAATCCGGGACAGGGAGGTGAAAAACTGTTTTTT	CASSENPGQGGEKLFF
TRBV4-3	TRBJ2-1	many	-	TGCGCCAGCAGCCAAGGGTGGGACACCACGGCGAATGAGCAGTTCTTC	CASSQGWDTTANEQFF
TRBV7-2	TRBJ1-5	many	TRBD1	TGTGCCAGCAGCCTCTACAGGGGGCATGGTCAGCCCCAGCATTTT	CASSLYRGHGQPQHF